These 7 T cell receptor beta chains share one sample of origin, sequenced in a study of T cell repertoires in cytomegalovirus infection. Each CDR3 protein gets one entry after TCRdb re-called the reads with MiXCR. Of about 330,000 distinct CDR3 sequences listed, over 7.5% were seen once; the top ten hold about 3.9%. The sample consisted of PBMCs. The receptors come from a human donor in good health (CMV status not recorded). Some clones in this sample may be carry-over from other donors' samples.

For this clonotype: The junction does not match germline at one end; this may be a read error. J is TRBJ2-7 and V is TRBV7-2; D is perhaps TRBD1 (6 bases). The CDR3 consists of 15 residues. The germline CDR1 and CDR2 sequences are SGHTA and FQGNSA. This CDR3 reads CASSLDTGSPYGQYF. DNA of the CDR3: TGTGCCAGCAGCTTAGACACAGGGTCGCCTTACGGGCAGTACTTC.

As for this clonotype: This may come from a read error, since a much larger clone is one base off. The chain uses TRBV12-3 or TRBV12-4 and TRBJ2-5; the match to TRBD1 covers 8 bases. The CDR3 is 15 residues long. The CDR3 sequence: CASSPRLDRVEAQYF. CDR3 sequence (DNA): TGTGCCAGCAGCCCCCGCTTGGACAGGGTAGAGGCCCAGTACTTC.

This sequence joins TRBV7-9 and TRBJ1-5; weak D call: TRBD1 (6 bases). Germline values: CDR1 SEHNR, CDR2 FQNEAQ (reference sequence). Trimming cost V 5 bases and J 2 bases, with 16 bases left between them. The CDR3 is 16 amino acids. CDR3 nucleotide sequence: TGTGCCAGCAGCGTAGGGGGAGGAGTGGGCAATCAGCCCCAGCATTTT. Residues: CASSVGGGVGNQPQHF.

At least ten counts were recorded for this clonotype. This chain connects TRBV11-3 to TRBJ2-5; perhaps TRBD1 as D (6 bases). The CDR3 runs to 15 residues. The germline V gene encodes CDR1 SGHNT and CDR2 YENEEA. Trimming stripped 5 bases from V and 4 bases from J, with 17 bases between. The CDR3 DNA reads TGTGCCAGCAGCCCAGGGGACACCTCCCGAGAGACCCAGTACTTC. Translated, it gives CASSPGDTSRETQYF.

This clonotype was detected ten times or more. At one end, the junction sequence differs from germline, possibly due to a read error. This chain connects TRBV4-2 to TRBJ1-1; TRBD1 agrees at 8 bases. The CDR3 extends over 15 amino acids. Germline assignment: CDR1 LGHNA and CDR2 YNFKEQ. The CDR3 sequence is CASSQAGTGNTEAFF. CDR3 DNA: TGTGCCAGCAGTCAAGCCGGGACAGGCAACACTGAAGCTTTCTTT.

This clonotype has a count of ten or more. V is TRBV7-2 and J is TRBJ2-2; D may correspond to TRBD1 or TRBD2 (5 bases each). V shed 5 bases and J shed 0 bases, with 10 bases lying between them. This CDR3 contains 15 residues. Per germline, CDR1 SGHTA and CDR2 FQGNSA. CDR3 sequence: CASSPRGPNTGELFF. Here the CDR3 DNA reads TGTGCCAGCAGCCCCCGGGGCCCGAACACCGGGGAGCTGTTTTTT.

This clonotype was recorded many times. The V and J genes are TRBV7-8 and TRBJ1-1; no definite D call. This CDR3 spans 14 amino acids. The V gene's germline CDR1 is SGHVS and CDR2 FQNEAQ. The V gene lost 1 base and the J gene lost 4 bases, with 10 bases spanning the gap. CDR3 DNA: TGTGCCAGCAGCTTAGGGGCGGGCCGCACTGAAGCTTTCTTT. Translation: CASSLGAGRTEAFF.